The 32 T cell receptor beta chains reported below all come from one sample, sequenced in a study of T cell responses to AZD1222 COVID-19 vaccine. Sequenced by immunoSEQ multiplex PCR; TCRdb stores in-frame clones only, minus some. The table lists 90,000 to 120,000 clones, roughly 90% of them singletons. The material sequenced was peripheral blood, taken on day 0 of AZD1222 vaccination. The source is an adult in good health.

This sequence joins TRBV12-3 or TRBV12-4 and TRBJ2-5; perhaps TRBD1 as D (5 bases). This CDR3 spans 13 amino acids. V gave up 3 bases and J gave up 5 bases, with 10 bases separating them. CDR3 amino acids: CASSFLGVETQYF. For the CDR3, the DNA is TGTGCCAGCAGTTTTTTAGGGGTGGAGACCCAGTACTTC.

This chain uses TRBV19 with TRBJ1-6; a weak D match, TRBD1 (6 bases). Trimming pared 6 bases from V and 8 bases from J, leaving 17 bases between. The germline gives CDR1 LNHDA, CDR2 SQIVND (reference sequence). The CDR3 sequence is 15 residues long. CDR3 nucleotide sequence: TGTGCCAGTAGCACCTCAACAGGGTCAGATTCACCCCTCCACTTT. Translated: CASSTSTGSDSPLHF.

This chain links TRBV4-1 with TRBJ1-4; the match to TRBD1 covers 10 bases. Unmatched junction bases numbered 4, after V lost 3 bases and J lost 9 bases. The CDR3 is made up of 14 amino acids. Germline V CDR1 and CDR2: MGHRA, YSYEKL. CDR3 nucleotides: TGCGCCAGCAGCCAGCCGGGACAGGGGAAAAAACTGTTTTTT. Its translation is CASSQPGQGKKLFF.

CDR3 nucleotide sequence: TGTGCCAGCAGTGAAGTAATAGCAGGAAACACCATATATTTT. Translated, it gives CASSEVIAGNTIYF. This chain joins TRBV2 and TRBJ1-3; D is ambiguous. The CDR3 runs to 14 residues. CDR1 is SNHLY and CDR2 is FYNNEI in the germline V gene. Trimming stripped 1 base from V and 4 bases from J, with 8 bases between. The variable domain in full, completed from reference TRBV2 and TRBJ1-3, reads EPEVTQTPSHQVTQMGQEVILRCVPISNHLYFYWYRQILGQKVEFLVSFYNNEISEKSEIFDDQFSVERPDGSNFTLKIRSTKLEDSAMYFCASSEVIAGNTIYFGEGSWLTVV.

The CDR3 DNA reads TGTGCCAGCAGGCCTGGACAGGGTCCTGAAAAACTGTTTTTT. Its protein product is CASRPGQGPEKLFF. The J gene is TRBJ1-4, the V gene TRBV3-1 (or the pseudogene TRBV3-2), with 8 bases identical to TRBD1. CDR1 LGHDT and CDR2 YNNKEL come from the germline V gene (reference sequence). This CDR3 comprises 14 residues. V shed 6 bases, J shed 7 bases, and the junction held 7 bases outside the gene matches.

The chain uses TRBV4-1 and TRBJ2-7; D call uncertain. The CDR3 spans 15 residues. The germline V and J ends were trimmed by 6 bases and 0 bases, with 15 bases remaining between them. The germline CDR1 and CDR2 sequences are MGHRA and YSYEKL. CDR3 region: CASSSRAVTSYEQYF. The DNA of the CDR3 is TGCGCCAGCAGTTCCCGGGCAGTGACCTCCTACGAGCAGTACTTC.

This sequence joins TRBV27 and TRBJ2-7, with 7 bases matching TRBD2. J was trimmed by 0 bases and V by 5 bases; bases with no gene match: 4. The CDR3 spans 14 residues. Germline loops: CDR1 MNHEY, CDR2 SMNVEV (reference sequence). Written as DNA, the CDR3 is TGTGCCAGCAGTCCTACGGGGGGCTCCTACGAGCAGTACTTC. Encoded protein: CASSPTGGSYEQYF.

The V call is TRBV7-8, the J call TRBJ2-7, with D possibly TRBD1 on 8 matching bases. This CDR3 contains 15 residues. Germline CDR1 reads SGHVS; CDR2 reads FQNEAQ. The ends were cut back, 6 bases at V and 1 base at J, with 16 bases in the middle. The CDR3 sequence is CASRIGQGGSYEQYF. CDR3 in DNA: TGTGCCAGCAGAATCGGACAGGGAGGGTCCTACGAGCAGTACTTC.

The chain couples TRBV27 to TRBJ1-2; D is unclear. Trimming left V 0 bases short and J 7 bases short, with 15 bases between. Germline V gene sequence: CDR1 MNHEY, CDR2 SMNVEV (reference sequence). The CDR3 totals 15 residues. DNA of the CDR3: TGTGCCAGCAGTTTATCGAGACAAGGAGGATCTGGCTACACCTTC. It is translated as CASSLSRQGGSGYTF.

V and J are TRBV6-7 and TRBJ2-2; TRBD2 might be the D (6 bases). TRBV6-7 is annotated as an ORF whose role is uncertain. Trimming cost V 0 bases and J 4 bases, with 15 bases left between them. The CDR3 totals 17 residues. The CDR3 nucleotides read TGTGCCAGCAGTTACTCGAATCCTGGGAGGCCCACCGGGGAGCTGTTTTTT. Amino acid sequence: CASSYSNPGRPTGELFF.

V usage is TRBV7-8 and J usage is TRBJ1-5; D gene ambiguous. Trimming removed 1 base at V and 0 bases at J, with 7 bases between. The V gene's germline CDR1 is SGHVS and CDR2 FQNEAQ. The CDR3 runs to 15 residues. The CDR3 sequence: CASSLDTSSNQPQHF. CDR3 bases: TGTGCCAGCAGCTTAGACACTAGTAGCAATCAGCCCCAGCATTTT.

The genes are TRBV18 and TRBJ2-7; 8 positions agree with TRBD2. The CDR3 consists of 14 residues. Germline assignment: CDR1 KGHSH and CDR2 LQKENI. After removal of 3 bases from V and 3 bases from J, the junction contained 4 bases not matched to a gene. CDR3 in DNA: TGTGCCAGCTCACCGGCGGGGGGCAACTACGAGCAGTACTTC. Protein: CASSPAGGNYEQYF.

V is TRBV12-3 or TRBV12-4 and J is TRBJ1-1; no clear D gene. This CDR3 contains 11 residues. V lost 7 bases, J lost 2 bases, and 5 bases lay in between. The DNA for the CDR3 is TGTGCCAGCACATCCAACACTGAAGCTTTCTTT. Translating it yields CASTSNTEAFF.

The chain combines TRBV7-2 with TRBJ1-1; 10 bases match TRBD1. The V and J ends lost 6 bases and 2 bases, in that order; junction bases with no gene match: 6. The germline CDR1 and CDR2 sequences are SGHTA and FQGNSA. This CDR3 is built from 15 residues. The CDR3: CASRLMTGGNTEAFF. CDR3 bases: TGTGCCAGCAGGTTAATGACAGGGGGCAACACTGAAGCTTTCTTT.

CDR3 region: CASSSFFYEQYF. The CDR3 nucleotides are TGTGCCAGCAGTTCTTTCTTCTACGAGCAGTACTTC. The rearrangement joins TRBV12-3 or TRBV12-4 to TRBJ2-7; no firm D call. The CDR3 extends over 12 amino acids. The V gene lost 4 bases and the J gene lost 3 bases, with 7 bases spanning the gap.

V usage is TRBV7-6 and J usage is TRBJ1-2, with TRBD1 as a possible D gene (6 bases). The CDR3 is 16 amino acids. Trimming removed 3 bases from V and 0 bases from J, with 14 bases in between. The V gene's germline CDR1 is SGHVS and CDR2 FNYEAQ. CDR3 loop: CASSFGQNTANYGYTF. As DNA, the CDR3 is TGTGCCAGCAGCTTCGGACAGAATACCGCTAACTATGGCTACACCTTC.

CDR3 DNA: TGCGCCAGCAGCCTGCTAGGGACAGATAACACTGAAGCTTTCTTT. The encoded protein is CASSLLGTDNTEAFF. The genes are TRBV5-1 and TRBJ1-1; TRBD1 matches at 7 bases. The germline gives CDR1 SGHRS, CDR2 YFSETQ. This CDR3 spans 15 amino acids. J was trimmed by 2 bases and V by 4 bases; bases with no gene match: 8.

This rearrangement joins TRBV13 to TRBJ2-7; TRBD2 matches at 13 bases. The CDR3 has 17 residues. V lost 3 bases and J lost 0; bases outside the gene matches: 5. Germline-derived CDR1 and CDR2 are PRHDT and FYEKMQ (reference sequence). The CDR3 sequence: CASSFSLAGGSSYEQYF. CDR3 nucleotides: TGTGCCAGCAGCTTCTCACTAGCGGGGGGGAGCTCCTACGAGCAGTACTTC.

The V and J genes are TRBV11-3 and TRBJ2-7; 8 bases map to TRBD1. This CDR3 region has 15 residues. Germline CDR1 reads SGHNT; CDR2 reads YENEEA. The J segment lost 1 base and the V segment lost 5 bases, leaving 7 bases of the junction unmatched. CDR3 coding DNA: TGTGCCAGCAGCCCCAGGACAGGGCAGTCCTACGAGCAGTACTTC. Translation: CASSPRTGQSYEQYF.

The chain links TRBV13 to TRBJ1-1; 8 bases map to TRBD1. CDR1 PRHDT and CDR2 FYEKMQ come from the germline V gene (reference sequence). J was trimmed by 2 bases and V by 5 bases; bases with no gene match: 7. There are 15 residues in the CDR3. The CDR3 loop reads CASSDPDRVNTEAFF. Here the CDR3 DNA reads TGTGCCAGCAGCGACCCGGACAGGGTAAACACTGAAGCTTTCTTT. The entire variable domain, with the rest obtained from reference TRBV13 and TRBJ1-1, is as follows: AAGVIQSPRHLIKEKRETATLKCYPIPRHDTVYWYQQGPGQDPQFLISFYEKMQSDKGSIPDRFSAQQFSDYHSELNMSSLELGDSALYFCASSDPDRVNTEAFFGQGTRLTVV.

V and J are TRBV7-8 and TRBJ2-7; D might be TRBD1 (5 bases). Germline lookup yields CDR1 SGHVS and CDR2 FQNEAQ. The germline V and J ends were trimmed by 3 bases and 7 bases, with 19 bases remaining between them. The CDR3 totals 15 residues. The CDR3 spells CASSFFRVGSREQYF. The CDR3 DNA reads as TGTGCCAGCAGCTTCTTCAGGGTAGGATCTCGAGAGCAGTACTTC.

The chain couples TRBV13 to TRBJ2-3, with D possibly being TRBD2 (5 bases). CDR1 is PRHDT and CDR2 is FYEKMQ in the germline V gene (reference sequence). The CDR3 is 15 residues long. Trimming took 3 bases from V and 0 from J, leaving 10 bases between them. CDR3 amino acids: CASSFGLTSTDTQYF. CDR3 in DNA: TGTGCCAGCAGCTTCGGACTTACTAGCACAGATACGCAGTATTTT.

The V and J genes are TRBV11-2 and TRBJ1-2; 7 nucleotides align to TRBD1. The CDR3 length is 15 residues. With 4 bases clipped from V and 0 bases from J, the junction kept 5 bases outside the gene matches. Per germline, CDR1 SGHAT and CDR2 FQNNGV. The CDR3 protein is CASSSQGGPNYGYTF. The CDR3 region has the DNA TGTGCCAGCAGCTCCCAAGGGGGCCCTAACTATGGCTACACCTTC.

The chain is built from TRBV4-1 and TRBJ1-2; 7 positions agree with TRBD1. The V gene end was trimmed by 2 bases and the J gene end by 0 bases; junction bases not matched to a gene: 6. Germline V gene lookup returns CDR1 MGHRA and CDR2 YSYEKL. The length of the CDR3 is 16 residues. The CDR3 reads CASSQPRQGSNYGYTF. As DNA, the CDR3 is TGCGCCAGCAGCCAACCCAGACAGGGATCTAACTATGGCTACACCTTC.

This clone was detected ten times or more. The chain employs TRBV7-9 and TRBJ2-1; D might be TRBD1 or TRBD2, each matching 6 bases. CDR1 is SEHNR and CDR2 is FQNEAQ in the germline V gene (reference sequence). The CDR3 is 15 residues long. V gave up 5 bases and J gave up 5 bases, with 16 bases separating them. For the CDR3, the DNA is TGTGCCAGCAGCCCGCAGGGGACTTTAAACAATGAGCAGTTCTTC. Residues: CASSPQGTLNNEQFF.

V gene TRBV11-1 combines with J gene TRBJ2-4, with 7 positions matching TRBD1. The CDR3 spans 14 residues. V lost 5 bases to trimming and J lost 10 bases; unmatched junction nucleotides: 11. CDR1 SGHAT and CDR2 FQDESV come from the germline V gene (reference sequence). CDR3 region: CASSRPDRVRIQYF. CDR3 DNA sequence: TGTGCCAGCAGCCGTCCCGACAGGGTTCGGATTCAGTACTTC.

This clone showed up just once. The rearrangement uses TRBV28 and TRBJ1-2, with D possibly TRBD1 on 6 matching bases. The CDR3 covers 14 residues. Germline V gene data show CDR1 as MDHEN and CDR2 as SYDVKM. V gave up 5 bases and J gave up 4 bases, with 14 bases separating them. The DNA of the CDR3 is TGTGCCAGCAGTCCCCCACAGGGTGCCTATGGCTACACCTTC. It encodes CASSPPQGAYGYTF.

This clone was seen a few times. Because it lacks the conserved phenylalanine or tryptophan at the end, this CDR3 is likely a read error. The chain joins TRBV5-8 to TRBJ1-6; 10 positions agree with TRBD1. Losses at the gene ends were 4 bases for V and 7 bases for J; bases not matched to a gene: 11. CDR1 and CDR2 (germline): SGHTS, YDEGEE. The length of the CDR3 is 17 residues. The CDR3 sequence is CASSPGTGARGNSPLHL. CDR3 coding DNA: TGTGCCAGCAGCCCCGGGACAGGGGCGCGGGGGAATTCACCCCTCCACCTT.

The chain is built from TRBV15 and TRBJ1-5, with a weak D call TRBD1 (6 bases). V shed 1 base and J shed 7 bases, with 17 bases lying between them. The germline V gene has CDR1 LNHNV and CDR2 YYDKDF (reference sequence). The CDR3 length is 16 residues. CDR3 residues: CATSRVTWAGEQPQHF. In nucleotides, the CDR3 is TGTGCCACCAGCAGAGTAACTTGGGCAGGGGAACAGCCCCAGCATTTT.

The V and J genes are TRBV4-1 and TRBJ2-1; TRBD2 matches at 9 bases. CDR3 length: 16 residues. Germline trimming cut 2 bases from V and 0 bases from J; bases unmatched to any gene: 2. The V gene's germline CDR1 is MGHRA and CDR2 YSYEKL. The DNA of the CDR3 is TGCGCCAGCAGCCAAAGCGGGGGGCCCTCCTACAATGAGCAGTTCTTC. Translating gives CASSQSGGPSYNEQFF.

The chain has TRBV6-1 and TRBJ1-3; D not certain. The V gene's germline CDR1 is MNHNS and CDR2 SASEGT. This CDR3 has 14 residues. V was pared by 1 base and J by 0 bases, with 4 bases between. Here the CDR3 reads CASSEGNSGNTIYF. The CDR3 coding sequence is TGTGCCAGCAGTGAAGGGAACTCTGGAAACACCATATATTTT.

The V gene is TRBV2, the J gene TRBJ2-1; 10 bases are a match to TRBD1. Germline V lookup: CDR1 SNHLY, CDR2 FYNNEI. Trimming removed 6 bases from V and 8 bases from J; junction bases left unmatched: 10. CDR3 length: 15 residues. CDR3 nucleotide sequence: TGTGCCAGCAGACCTCCGGGACAGGGGATCGATGAGCAGTTCTTC. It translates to CASRPPGQGIDEQFF.